The present T cell receptor beta chain was sequenced within a study of T cells in Graves' hyperthyroidism and ophthalmopathy. In the study overall: Peripheral blood was obtained at initial diagnosis, preceding any treatment.

Uncontrolled infection, other autoimmune disease, pregnancy or lactation disqualified patients from enrolment. This CDR3 is built from 15 residues. Germline V lookup: CDR1 MNHEY, CDR2 SVGAGI. The junction had 2 bases not matched to a gene; V was cut back by 1 base and J by 2 bases. Findings of the study overall: Most clonotypes expanded in thyroid above 0.001 were likewise present in blood.

TCR beta CDR3 sequences were amplified from RNA transcripts. The TCR CDR3 was amplified in a first-round RT-PCR using the HTBI primer set. TCRdb analysed the multiplex PCR reads with MiXCR anew, one entry per CDR3 protein. The sample consists of 600,000 to 750,000 distinct CDR3 sequences, 17% of them appearing once. This clonotype occurred a few times. Its specificity is not known. Sequencing was performed on blood. The chain links TRBV6-5 to TRBJ1-2; TRBD1 matches 9 bases. This clonotype was sampled from a man in his fifties or sixties with Graves' hyperthyroidism. The CDR3 loop is CASSYFGTGNYGYTF. In DNA form, the CDR3 reads TGTGCCAGCAGTTACTTCGGGACAGGGAACTATGGCTACACCTTC.